The rows below give T cell receptor beta chains drawn from one sample of a study of blood T cell repertoires in COVID-19. Sequenced by immunoSEQ multiplex PCR; TCRdb stores in-frame clones only, minus some. The top ten clones hold roughly an eighth of a sample with approximately 85,000 clones, 81% of them seen once. The sequencing input was peripheral blood. Receptor source: a human donor in a cohort sampled during active COVID-19. Each CDR3 is given with its conserved first and last residue. Fields, in order: D gene, J gene, V gene, clone size, CDR3 protein, CDR3 DNA. The D gene is left open where the match is weak. Rows may omit the clone size; those that give it use once, few, many or a size class.

TRBD1,TRBJ2-1,TRBV6-6,NA,CASSYTGGAYNEQFF,TGTGCCAGCAGTTACACAGGGGGCGCCTACAATGAGCAGTTCTTC
TRBD1,TRBJ2-7,TRBV7-9,few,CASSLSYGTGINYEQYF,TGTGCCAGCAGCTTGTCCTACGGGACAGGGATTAACTACGAGCAGTACTTC
NA,TRBJ1-5,TRBV7-2,few,CASSFGQINQPQHF,TGTGCCAGCAGTTTCGGACAGATCAATCAGCCCCAGCATTTT
NA,TRBJ1-2,TRBV12-3/TRBV12-4,NA,CASSLGAAWGYTF,TGTGCCAGCAGTCTGGGGGCCGCCTGGGGCTACACCTTC
NA,TRBJ1-3,TRBV6-6,NA,CASSSSLISSGNTIYF,TGTGCCAGCAGCTCGAGCCTGATATCCTCTGGAAACACCATATATTTT
NA,TRBJ1-4,TRBV7-9,NA,CASSLLQVPREKLFF,TGTGCCAGCAGCTTATTACAGGTCCCGAGGGAAAAACTGTTTTTT
NA,TRBJ1-1,TRBV6-5,NA,CASSYSGTPYTEAFF,TGTGCCAGCAGTTACTCCGGGACACCTTACACTGAAGCTTTCTTT
TRBD1,TRBJ2-5,TRBV28,NA,CASSYPGTGDPQYF,TGTGCCAGCAGTTACCCCGGGACAGGGGACCCCCAGTACTTC
NA,TRBJ1-6,TRBV5-1,NA,CASSLDGGDSPLHF,TGCGCCAGCAGCTTGGACGGAGGGGATTCACCCCTCCACTTT
NA,TRBJ1-6,TRBV11-3,NA,CASSLGEGSPLHF,TGTGCCAGCAGCTTAGGGGAGGGCTCACCCCTCCACTTT
TRBD2,TRBJ2-5,TRBV5-1,NA,CASSLGLAEKETQYF,TGCGCCAGCAGCTTGGGACTAGCGGAAAAAGAGACCCAGTACTTC
TRBD1,TRBJ2-7,TRBV5-1,NA,CASSLRTGGPYEQYF,TGCGCCAGCAGCTTGAGGACAGGGGGACCCTACGAGCAGTACTTC
NA,TRBJ2-4,TRBV6-4,NA,CASSAAGGNIQYF,TGTGCCAGCAGTGCCGCCGGAGGAAACATTCAGTACTTC
NA,TRBJ2-1,TRBV2,NA,CASSEAREDEQFF,TGTGCCAGCAGTGAAGCCCGGGAAGATGAGCAGTTCTTC
NA,TRBJ2-1,TRBV20-1,once,CSAVGRVEQFF,TGCAGTGCTGTGGGCAGGGTTGAGCAGTTCTTC
NA,TRBJ1-1,TRBV7-9,NA,CASSLAGGSTEAFF,TGTGCCAGCAGCTTAGCCGGGGGGAGCACTGAAGCTTTCTTT
NA,TRBJ2-2,TRBV7-2,NA,CASSPYAGELFF,TGTGCCAGCAGCCCGTATGCCGGGGAGCTGTTTTTT
NA,TRBJ2-3,TRBV5-4,NA,CASSLKTGIPTDTQYF,TGTGCCAGCAGCTTGAAAACAGGTATCCCAACAGATACGCAGTATTTT
NA,TRBJ1-4,TRBV18,NA,CASSPRQATNEKLFF,TGTGCCAGCTCACCACGACAGGCAACTAATGAAAAACTGTTTTTT
NA,TRBJ2-2,TRBV18,NA,CASSPATANTGELFF,TGTGCCAGCTCACCGGCCACCGCGAACACCGGGGAGCTGTTTTTT
NA,TRBJ2-5,TRBV11-2,NA,CAGSLGWSSETQYF,TGTGCCGGCAGCTTAGGGTGGAGCTCCGAGACCCAGTACTTC
TRBD2,TRBJ2-1,TRBV7-8,NA,CASSYPGTSLRNEQFF,TGTGCCAGCAGCTACCCCGGGACTAGTCTTCGCAATGAGCAGTTCTTC
NA,TRBJ2-2,TRBV19,once,CASSPKEGFHTGELFF,TGTGCCAGTAGTCCCAAGGAGGGGTTTCACACCGGGGAGCTGTTTTTT
TRBD1,TRBJ1-1,TRBV28,NA,CASSSRGRGTEAFF,TGTGCCAGCAGTTCGAGGGGCAGGGGGACTGAAGCTTTCTTT
TRBD2,TRBJ2-1,TRBV6-2/TRBV6-3,NA,CASSSTLGGSSYNEQFF,TGTGCCAGCAGTTCCACCCTCGGGGGGTCCTCCTACAATGAGCAGTTCTTC
NA,TRBJ2-7,TRBV5-5,NA,CASSALGGFGQYF,TGTGCCAGCAGCGCTCTAGGCGGGTTTGGGCAGTACTTC
NA,TRBJ1-2,TRBV19,NA,CASSIGLQGYYGYTF,TGTGCCAGTAGTATAGGCTTACAGGGTTACTATGGCTACACCTTC
NA,TRBJ1-4,TRBV5-6,NA,CASSRGTLRGMSEKLFF,TGTGCCAGCAGCAGGGGGACACTTCGTGGGATGAGTGAAAAACTGTTTTTT
NA,TRBJ1-2,TRBV6-1,NA,CASSEGGTLDGVYGYTF,TGTGCCAGCAGTGAAGGGGGGACACTCGATGGAGTCTATGGCTACACCTTC
TRBD2,TRBJ2-7,TRBV9,few,CASSVGEIAGSYEQYF,TGTGCCAGCAGCGTAGGTGAAATAGCGGGGAGCTACGAGCAGTACTTC
NA,TRBJ1-4,TRBV5-1,NA,CASSGSAGSEKLFF,TGCGCCAGCAGCGGGTCCGCGGGCAGTGAAAAACTGTTTTTT
NA,TRBJ2-2,TRBV18,NA,CASSRIGGRNTGELFF,TGTGCCAGCTCACGGATCGGGGGTCGGAACACCGGGGAGCTGTTTTTT
NA,TRBJ1-5,TRBV6-1,once,CASSAVQGLWNQPQHF,TGTGCCAGCAGTGCTGTCCAGGGGTTATGGAATCAGCCCCAGCATTTT
TRBD2,TRBJ2-4,TRBV11-2,once,CASSLDLWWLAAAKNIQYF,TGTGCCAGCAGCTTAGATCTGTGGTGGCTAGCGGCAGCCAAAAACATTCAGTACTTC
NA,TRBJ2-3,TRBV7-9,NA,CASSPGVADTQYF,TGTGCCAGCAGCCCAGGGGTCGCAGATACGCAGTATTTT
NA,TRBJ1-6,TRBV7-8,once,CASSLAVGSYNSPLHF,TGTGCCAGCAGCTTGGCGGTGGGCTCCTATAATTCACCCCTCCACTTT
TRBD1,TRBJ1-2,TRBV14,many,CASSLLDRWNYGYTF,TGTGCCAGCAGCCTTCTGGACAGGTGGAACTATGGCTACACCTTC
TRBD1,TRBJ1-4,TRBV5-1,NA,CASSLVHLGQGATNEKLFF,TGCGCCAGCAGCTTGGTACACCTGGGACAGGGGGCAACTAATGAAAAACTGTTTTTT
TRBD2,TRBJ2-7,TRBV7-9,NA,CASSFGTSGASYEQYF,TGTGCCAGCAGCTTTGGGACTAGCGGGGCGTCCTACGAGCAGTACTTC
NA,TRBJ1-3,TRBV6-5,NA,CASSSPHREGNTIYF,TGTGCCAGCAGTTCTCCTCACAGGGAAGGAAACACCATATATTTT
TRBD1,TRBJ1-2,TRBV3-1/TRBV3-2,NA,CASSRQGSYGYTF,TGTGCCAGCAGCCGACAGGGATCCTATGGCTACACCTTC
NA,TRBJ1-1,TRBV6-2/TRBV6-3,NA,CASSYAAATEAFF,TGTGCCAGCAGTTACGCGGCAGCCACTGAAGCTTTCTTT
TRBD1,TRBJ1-4,TRBV6-5,NA,CASSQRDRGMGKLFF,TGTGCCAGCAGCCAAAGGGACAGGGGGATGGGAAAACTGTTTTTT
NA,TRBJ1-5,TRBV30,NA,CAWSRQGGSQPQHF,TGTGCCTGGAGTAGGCAGGGTGGAAGTCAGCCCCAGCATTTT
TRBD1,TRBJ1-6,TRBV6-5,NA,CASRGRTGNPPLHF,TGTGCCAGCAGGGGCCGGACAGGGAATCCACCCCTCCACTTT
NA,TRBJ2-1,TRBV6-6,NA,CASSPTTGNNEQFF,TGTGCCAGCAGTCCCACTACAGGTAACAATGAGCAGTTCTTC
TRBD1,TRBJ2-4,TRBV7-9,NA,CASSSEGQSPNIQYF,TGTGCCAGCAGCTCTGAGGGACAGTCGCCAAACATTCAGTACTTC
NA,TRBJ2-7,TRBV7-3,NA,CASSPNAGTPPYEQYF,TGTGCCAGCAGCCCCAACGCCGGGACACCTCCCTACGAGCAGTACTTC
NA,TRBJ2-5,TRBV27,NA,CASSLQGGRLAETQYF,TGTGCCAGCAGTCTCCAAGGGGGGCGACTAGCAGAGACCCAGTACTTC
TRBD2,TRBJ2-5,TRBV10-3,NA,CAISEKLATFGETQYF,TGTGCCATCAGTGAGAAACTAGCGACTTTCGGGGAGACCCAGTACTTC
TRBD1,TRBJ2-5,TRBV10-3,NA,CAISAGQGAGGETQYF,TGTGCCATCAGTGCCGGTCAGGGGGCAGGGGGGGAGACCCAGTACTTC
NA,TRBJ1-6,TRBV5-4,NA,CASSLGGGGSYNSPLHF,TGTGCCAGCAGCTTGGGAGGGGGGGGTTCCTATAATTCACCCCTCCACTTT
TRBD1,TRBJ2-1,TRBV6-2/TRBV6-3,NA,CASSGQGYEQFF,TGTGCCAGCAGCGGACAGGGCTATGAGCAGTTCTTC
TRBD1,TRBJ1-5,TRBV19,NA,CASSTQGARQPQHF,TGTGCCAGTAGTACGCAGGGGGCAAGACAGCCCCAGCATTTT